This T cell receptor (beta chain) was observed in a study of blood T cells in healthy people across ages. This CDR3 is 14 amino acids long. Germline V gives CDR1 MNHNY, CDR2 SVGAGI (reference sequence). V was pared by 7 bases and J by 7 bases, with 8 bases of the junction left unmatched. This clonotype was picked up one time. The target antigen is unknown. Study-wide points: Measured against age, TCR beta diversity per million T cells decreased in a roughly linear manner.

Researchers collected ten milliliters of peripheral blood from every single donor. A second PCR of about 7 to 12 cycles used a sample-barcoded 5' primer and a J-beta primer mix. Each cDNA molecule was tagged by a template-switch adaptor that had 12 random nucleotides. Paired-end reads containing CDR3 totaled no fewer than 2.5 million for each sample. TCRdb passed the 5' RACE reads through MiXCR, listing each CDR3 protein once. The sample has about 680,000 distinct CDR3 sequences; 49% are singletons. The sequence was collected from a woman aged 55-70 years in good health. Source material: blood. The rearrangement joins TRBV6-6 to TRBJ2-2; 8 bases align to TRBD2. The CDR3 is CASNPGGPVGELFF. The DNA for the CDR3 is TGTGCCAGCAACCCGGGAGGGCCTGTCGGGGAGCTGTTTTTT.